Shown below are 3 T cell receptor beta chains from a single sample sequenced in a study of blood T cells in healthy people across ages. PCR was performed a second time for about 7 to 12 cycles using a sample-barcoded 5' primer and a J-beta primer mix. TCRdb reanalysed the 5' RACE reads using MiXCR and keeps one entry per CDR3 protein. The sample yields about 830,000 distinct CDR3 sequences, around 68% seen once. The specimen sequenced was blood. The receptors shown here come from a young man in good health.

The V and J genes are TRBV12-3 or TRBV12-4 and TRBJ1-4; D call uncertain. The length of the CDR3 is 16 residues. V dropped 3 bases and J dropped 0 bases, with 11 bases sitting between them. CDR3 in DNA: TGTGCCAGCAGTTTTCAATGGGAAGCAACTAATGAAAAACTGTTTTTT. Its translation is CASSFQWEATNEKLFF.

The chain is built from TRBV20-1 and TRBJ2-7; 11 bases fit TRBD2. Per germline, CDR1 DFQATT and CDR2 SNEGSKA (reference sequence). The CDR3 totals 14 residues. Losses at the gene ends were 5 bases for V and 5 bases for J; bases not matched to a gene: 8. CDR3 amino acids: CSASSGGSANEQYF. Here the CDR3 DNA reads TGCAGTGCTTCTAGCGGGGGGTCTGCTAACGAGCAGTACTTC.

The chain carries TRBV6-5 and TRBJ1-1; D call uncertain. Trimming took off 1 base at V and 1 base at J, with 13 bases between the two ends. Germline lookup yields CDR1 MNHEY and CDR2 SVGAGI. The CDR3 totals 16 residues. CDR3 loop: CASSYFPGRGNTEAFF. CDR3 bases: TGTGCCAGCAGTTACTTCCCCGGACGGGGGAACACTGAAGCTTTCTTT.